This TCR beta chain is drawn from a study of cytomegalovirus exposure and HLA in healthy donors. A note on this clone: Its matching antigen is unknown.

Study results and caveats: Reportedly, TCR beta sequences accurately predicted HLA-A and HLA-B alleles in most subjects. Earlier analysis yielded a pattern in which most TCR beta V segments were productive about 90% or about 30% of the time. A later analysis revealed that TCR association rates differed between HLA loci, peaking at DRB1 and bottoming out at HLA-C.

Germline lookup yields CDR1 SGHTA and CDR2 FQGNSA. This CDR3 is 13 amino acids long. V was cut by 3 bases and J by 2 bases, with 7 bases left in between. PCR involved 60 Vbeta and 13 Jbeta primers. Produced via immunoSEQ multiplex PCR; TCRdb's table is partial and in-frame only. This sample yields about 160,000 clones, of which roughly 72% are seen a single time; around 7% belongs to the top ten. The sequencing input was PBMCs. This TCR was recovered from a man aged 35 to 55 in good health and CMV-seropositive. This chain joins TRBV7-2 and TRBJ1-2; tentative D call: TRBD1 (6 bases). CDR3: CASSFDRNYGYTF. As DNA, the CDR3 is TGTGCCAGCAGCTTCGACAGGAACTATGGCTACACCTTC. Drawing the rest from reference TRBV7-2 and TRBJ1-2, the complete variable domain is GAGVSQSPSNKVTEKGKDVELRCDPISGHTALYWYRQSLGQGLEFLIYFQGNSAPDKSGLPSDRFSAERTGGSVSTLTIQRTQQEDSAVYLCASSFDRNYGYTFGSGTRLTVV.